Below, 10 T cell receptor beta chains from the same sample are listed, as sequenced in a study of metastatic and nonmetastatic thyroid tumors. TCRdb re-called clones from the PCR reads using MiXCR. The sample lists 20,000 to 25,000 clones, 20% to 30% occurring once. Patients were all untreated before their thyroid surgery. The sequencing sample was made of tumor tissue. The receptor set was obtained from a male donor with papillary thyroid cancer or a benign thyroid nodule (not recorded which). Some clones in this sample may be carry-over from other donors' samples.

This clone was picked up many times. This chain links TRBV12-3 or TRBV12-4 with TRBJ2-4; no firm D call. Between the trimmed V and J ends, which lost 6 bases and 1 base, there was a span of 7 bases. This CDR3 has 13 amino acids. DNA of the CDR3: TGTGCCAGCAGGGGTTTTGCCAAAAACATTCAGTACTTC. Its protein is CASRGFAKNIQYF.

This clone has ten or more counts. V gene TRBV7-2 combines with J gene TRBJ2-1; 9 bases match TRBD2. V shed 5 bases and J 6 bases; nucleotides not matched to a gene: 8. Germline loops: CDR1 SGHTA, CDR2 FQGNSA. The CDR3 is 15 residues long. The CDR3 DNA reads TGTGCCAGCAGCGCGACTAGCGGCCAGGGCAATGAGCAGTTCTTC. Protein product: CASSATSGQGNEQFF.

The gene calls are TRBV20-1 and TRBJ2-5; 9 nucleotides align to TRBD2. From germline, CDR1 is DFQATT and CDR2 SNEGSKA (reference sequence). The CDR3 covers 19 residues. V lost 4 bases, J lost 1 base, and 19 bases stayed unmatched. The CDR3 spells CSAKYLGTSRRGTQETQYF. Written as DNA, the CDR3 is TGCAGTGCTAAATATTTGGGGACTAGCCGGCGGGGGACCCAAGAGACCCAGTACTTC.

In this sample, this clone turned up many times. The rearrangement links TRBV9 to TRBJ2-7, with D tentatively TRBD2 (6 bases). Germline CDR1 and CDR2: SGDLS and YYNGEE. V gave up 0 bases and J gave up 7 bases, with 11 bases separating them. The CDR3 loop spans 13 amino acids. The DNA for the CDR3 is TGTGCCAGCAGCGTAGTCGGGGCGGGAGAGCAGTACTTC. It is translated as CASSVVGAGEQYF.

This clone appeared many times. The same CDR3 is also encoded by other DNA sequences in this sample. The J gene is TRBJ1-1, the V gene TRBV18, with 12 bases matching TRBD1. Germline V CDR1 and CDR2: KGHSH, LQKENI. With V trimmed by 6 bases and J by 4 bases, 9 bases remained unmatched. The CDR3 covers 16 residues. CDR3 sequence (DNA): TGTGCCAGCTCGGGACAGGGGGCGCGAGTGGGCACTGAAGCTTTCTTT. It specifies CASSGQGARVGTEAFF.

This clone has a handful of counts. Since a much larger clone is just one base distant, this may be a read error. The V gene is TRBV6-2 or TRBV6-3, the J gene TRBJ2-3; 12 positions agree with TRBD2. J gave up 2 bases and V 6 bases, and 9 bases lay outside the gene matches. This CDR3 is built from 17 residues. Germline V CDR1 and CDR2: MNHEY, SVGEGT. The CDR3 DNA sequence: TGTGCCAGCAGGCACTGGACTAGCGGGATCCACACAGATACGCAGTATTTT. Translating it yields CASRHWTSGIHTDTQYF.

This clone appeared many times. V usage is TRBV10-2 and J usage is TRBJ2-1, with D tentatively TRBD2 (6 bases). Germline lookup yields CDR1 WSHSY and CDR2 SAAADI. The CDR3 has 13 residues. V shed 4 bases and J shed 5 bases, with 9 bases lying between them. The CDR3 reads CASSGAGNNEQFF. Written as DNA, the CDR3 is TGCGCCAGCAGTGGGGCGGGGAACAATGAGCAGTTCTTC.

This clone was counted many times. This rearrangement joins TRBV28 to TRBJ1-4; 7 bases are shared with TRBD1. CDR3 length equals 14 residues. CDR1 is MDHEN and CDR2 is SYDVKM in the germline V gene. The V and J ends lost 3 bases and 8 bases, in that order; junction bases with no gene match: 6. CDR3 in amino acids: CASSFGQAMEKLFF. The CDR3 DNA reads TGTGCCAGCAGTTTTGGACAGGCAATGGAAAAACTGTTTTTT.

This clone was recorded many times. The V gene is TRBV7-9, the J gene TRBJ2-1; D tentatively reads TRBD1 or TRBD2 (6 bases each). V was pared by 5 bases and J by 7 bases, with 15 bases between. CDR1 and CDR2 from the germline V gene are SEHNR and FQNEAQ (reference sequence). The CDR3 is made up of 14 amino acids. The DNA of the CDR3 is TGTGCCAGCAGCCGGGGGCACCAAAGTAATGAGCAGTTCTTC. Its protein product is CASSRGHQSNEQFF.

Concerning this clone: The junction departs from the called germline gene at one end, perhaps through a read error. The CDR3 coding sequence is TGTGCCTGCAGCTTAAATCACGATACGCAGTCTTTT. Translated, it gives CACSLNHDTQSF. The chain combines TRBV7-3 with TRBJ2-3; D is unclear. The CDR3 loop spans 12 amino acids. Per the germline V gene, CDR1 is SGHTA and CDR2 is FQGTGA. The full variable domain, with the rest looked up from reference TRBV7-3 and TRBJ2-3, is GAGVSQTPSNKVTEKGKYVELRCDPISGHTALYWYRQSLGQGPEFLIYFQGTGAADDSGLPNDRFFAVRPEGSVSTLKIQRTERGDSAVYLCACSLNHDTQSFGPGTRLTVL.